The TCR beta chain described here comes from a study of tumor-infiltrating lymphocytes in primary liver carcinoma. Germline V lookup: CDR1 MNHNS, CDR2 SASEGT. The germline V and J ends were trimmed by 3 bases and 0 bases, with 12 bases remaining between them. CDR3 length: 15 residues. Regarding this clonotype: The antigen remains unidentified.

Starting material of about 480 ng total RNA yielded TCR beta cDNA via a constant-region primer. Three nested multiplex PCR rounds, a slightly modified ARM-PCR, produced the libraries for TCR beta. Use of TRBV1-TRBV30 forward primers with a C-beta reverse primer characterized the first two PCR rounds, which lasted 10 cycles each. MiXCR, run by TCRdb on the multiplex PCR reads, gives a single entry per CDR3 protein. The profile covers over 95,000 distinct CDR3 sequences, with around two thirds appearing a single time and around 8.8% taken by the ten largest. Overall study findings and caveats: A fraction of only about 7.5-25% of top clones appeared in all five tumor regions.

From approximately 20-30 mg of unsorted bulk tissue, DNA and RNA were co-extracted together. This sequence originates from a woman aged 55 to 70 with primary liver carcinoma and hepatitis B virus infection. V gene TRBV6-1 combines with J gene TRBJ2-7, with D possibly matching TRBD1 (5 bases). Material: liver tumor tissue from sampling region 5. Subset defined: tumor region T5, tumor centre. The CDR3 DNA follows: TGTGCCAGCAGTGACTCATGGGGCTCCTCCTACGAGCAGTACTTC. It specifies CASSDSWGSSYEQYF.